This T cell receptor beta chain was captured in a study of cytomegalovirus exposure and HLA in healthy donors. Study outcomes and limitations: Association of a missense DCLRE1C variant with TCR beta V- and J-gene trimming was reported in a later analysis.

Worth noting for this clone: The antigen is unknown. The identical CDR3 is also encoded by other nucleotide sequences in the sample.

From germline, CDR1 is MDHEN and CDR2 SYDVKM. V was clipped by 6 bases and J by 2 bases; unmatched bases: 7. The CDR3 runs 14 residues. PCR used 60 Vbeta primers and 13 Jbeta primers. Repertoires were generated with immunoSEQ multiplex PCR, while TCRdb's copy carries only in-frame clones and drops some. This sample has roughly 160,000 clones; about 80% occur once, and the top ten carry roughly 3.6%. The receptor comes from a man younger than 40 in good health and CMV-seropositive. This chain links TRBV28 with TRBJ2-7, with 7 bases that match TRBD1. Sequenced input: PBMCs. The CDR3 region is CASRPQTGTYEQYF. As DNA, the CDR3 is TGTGCCAGCAGGCCTCAGACAGGGACCTACGAGCAGTACTTC.